These 5 T cell receptor beta chains came from one sample sequenced in a study of blood T cells in healthy people across ages (dated by TCRdb to the mid-2010s). Library preparation employed 5' RACE. The listed sequencing device is Illumina HiSeq 2500. A second PCR of roughly 7 to 11 cycles was performed with a sample-barcoded 5' primer and a J-beta primer mix. TCRdb reprocessed the public reads (quality trimming at Q25 with fastp, clone calling with MiXCR) and kept in-frame beta chains. One record per CDR3 amino acid sequence lists the most common genes and DNA. In this sample the table shows roughly 930,000 distinct CDR3 sequences, 45% to 50% of which occur a single time. The ten largest clones represent around 15% of the sample. The sequenced material came from blood. These receptors were taken from a man aged 30 to 45 in good health.

V usage is TRBV20-1 and J usage is TRBJ2-7; 7 bases agree with TRBD1. Germline V gene data show CDR1 as DFQATT and CDR2 as SNEGSKA (reference sequence). The junction had 6 bases not matched to a gene; V was cut back by 3 bases and J by 4 bases. The CDR3 runs to 13 residues. DNA of the CDR3: TGCAGTGCTAGGATGACAGGGATATACGAGCAGTACTTC. It encodes CSARMTGIYEQYF.

On this clonotype itself: The junction and the germline gene differ at one end; a read error may be behind it. V and J are TRBV7-3 and TRBJ2-6; TRBD1 matches 11 bases. CDR3 size: 17 residues. The germline V gene encodes CDR1 SGHTA and CDR2 FQGTGA. The DNA for the CDR3 is TGTGCCAGCAGCCACGGACAGGGGGCGACCGGGGCCAACGTCCCGACTTTC. Encoded protein: CASSHGQGATGANVPTF.

The chain joins TRBV10-3 to TRBJ2-5; 7 bases align to TRBD1. CDR1 ENHRY and CDR2 SYGVKD come from the germline V gene. After removal of 4 bases from V and 3 bases from J, the junction contained 2 bases not matched to a gene. CDR3 size: 13 residues. As DNA, the CDR3 is TGTGCCATCAGTGCGGACAGGAAAGAGACCCAGTACTTC. Translated: CAISADRKETQYF.

As for this clonotype: At one of its ends the junction is not consistent with the germline gene, which may arise from a read error. V gene TRBV3-1 combines with J gene TRBJ2-3, with D perhaps matching TRBD1 (7 bases). Per germline, CDR1 LGHDT and CDR2 YNNKEL (reference sequence). This CDR3 contains 16 residues. CDR3 region: CASSQGSGGFTDMQYF. Here the CDR3 DNA reads TGTGCCAGCAGCCAAGGGTCAGGGGGGTTTACAGATATGCAGTATTTT.

The chain joins TRBV7-9 to TRBJ1-5, with D uncertain. Germline V lookup: CDR1 SEHNR, CDR2 FQNEAQ (reference sequence). There are 14 residues in the CDR3. Trimming pared 5 bases from V and 5 bases from J, leaving 13 bases between. CDR3 sequence reads: CASSPQLEDQPQHF. CDR3 coding DNA: TGTGCCAGCAGCCCCCAGCTGGAAGATCAGCCCCAGCATTTT.